The rows below give T cell receptor beta chains drawn from one sample of a study of shared clonotypes between healthy human individuals. Using immunoSEQ multiplex PCR, the repertoire was profiled, and TCRdb retains in-frame clones only, with some absent. Of 1.4 million to 1.5 million clones listed, around 97% are singletons. Sequencing used naive CD4+ T cells sorted from blood. Receptors were obtained from a man younger than 40 in good health. CDR3s include the opening cysteine and the closing phenylalanine or tryptophan. A D gene is named only where the DNA matches it firmly. Some rows have no size entry. The others give once, few or many, or a class for an expanded clone.

abundance: NA; j_gene: TRBJ1-3; len: 14; v_gene: TRBV7-6; d_gene: NA; CDR3nt: TGTGCCAGCAGCTTAGGCAGGACGGATAACACCATATATTTT; CDR3aa: CASSLGRTDNTIYF
abundance: NA; j_gene: TRBJ2-5; len: 14; v_gene: TRBV6-6; d_gene: TRBD1; CDR3nt: TGTGCCAGCAATACAGGGGGAAAGAAAGAGACCCAGTACTTC; CDR3aa: CASNTGGKKETQYF
abundance: once; j_gene: TRBJ2-3; len: 15; v_gene: TRBV28; d_gene: TRBD2; CDR3nt: TGTGCCAGCAGTAGGACTAGCCCCATCACAGATACGCAGTATTTT; CDR3aa: CASSRTSPITDTQYF
abundance: NA; j_gene: TRBJ2-5; len: 15; v_gene: TRBV2; d_gene: TRBD1; CDR3nt: TGTGCCAGCCTCCGGGACAGGGGCCTCCAAGAGACCCAGTACTTC; CDR3aa: CASLRDRGLQETQYF
abundance: NA; j_gene: TRBJ1-4; len: 12; v_gene: TRBV28; d_gene: NA; CDR3nt: TGTGCCAGCAACACACCGCGGGAAAAACTGTTTTTT; CDR3aa: CASNTPREKLFF
abundance: NA; j_gene: TRBJ1-3; len: 14; v_gene: TRBV7-6; d_gene: TRBD1; CDR3nt: TGTGCCAGCAGCTCGACAGGGCGAGACGGCACCATATATTTT; CDR3aa: CASSSTGRDGTIYF
abundance: NA; j_gene: TRBJ2-2; len: 14; v_gene: TRBV29-1; d_gene: NA; CDR3nt: TGCAGCGTTCTTCCGGGACTGAACACCGGGGAGCTGTTTTTT; CDR3aa: CSVLPGLNTGELFF
abundance: NA; j_gene: TRBJ2-3; len: 17; v_gene: TRBV18; d_gene: TRBD2; CDR3nt: TGTGCCAGCTCACCACGGTCCAGCGGGAAGGCCACAGATACGCAGTATTTT; CDR3aa: CASSPRSSGKATDTQYF
abundance: NA; j_gene: TRBJ2-1; len: 17; v_gene: TRBV5-1; d_gene: NA; CDR3nt: TGCGCCAGCAGCTTGGCCGGCGGTAGGGGCGACCGGGGAGAGCAGTTCTTC; CDR3aa: CASSLAGGRGDRGEQFF
abundance: NA; j_gene: TRBJ2-7; len: 13; v_gene: TRBV29-1; d_gene: NA; CDR3nt: TGCAGCGTTGAGGCGGACGAATCCTACGAGCAGTACTTC; CDR3aa: CSVEADESYEQYF
abundance: NA; j_gene: TRBJ2-7; len: 15; v_gene: TRBV7-9; d_gene: TRBD1; CDR3nt: TGTGCCAGCAGCCCGACCGGGACAGGGGTCTACGAGCAGTACTTC; CDR3aa: CASSPTGTGVYEQYF
abundance: NA; j_gene: TRBJ2-7; len: 15; v_gene: TRBV9; d_gene: TRBD2; CDR3nt: TGTGCCAGCAGCGTAGAGGCGGGAGTCTCCTACGAGCAGTACTTC; CDR3aa: CASSVEAGVSYEQYF
abundance: NA; j_gene: TRBJ1-2; len: 14; v_gene: TRBV30; d_gene: NA; CDR3nt: TGTGCCTGGAGGTCGGAGGGCAGGGCCGGCGGCTACACCTTC; CDR3aa: CAWRSEGRAGGYTF
abundance: NA; j_gene: TRBJ1-3; len: 14; v_gene: TRBV30; d_gene: TRBD1; CDR3nt: TGTGCCTGGAGCCAGGGGGGCTCTGGAAACACCATATATTTT; CDR3aa: CAWSQGGSGNTIYF
abundance: NA; j_gene: TRBJ2-7; len: 15; v_gene: TRBV7-7; d_gene: TRBD1; CDR3nt: TGTGCCAGCAGCTTGATGACAGGGGGCTCCTACGAGCAGTACTTC; CDR3aa: CASSLMTGGSYEQYF
abundance: NA; j_gene: TRBJ1-4; len: 16; v_gene: TRBV5-4; d_gene: NA; CDR3nt: TGTGCCAGCAGCCAGAGGGGGAACTTACAACATGAAAAACTGTTTTTT; CDR3aa: CASSQRGNLQHEKLFF
abundance: NA; j_gene: TRBJ1-2; len: 13; v_gene: TRBV28; d_gene: NA; CDR3nt: TGTGCCAGCAGTCCTCCGGACAACTATGGCTACACCTTC; CDR3aa: CASSPPDNYGYTF
abundance: NA; j_gene: TRBJ2-1; len: 14; v_gene: TRBV5-6; d_gene: NA; CDR3nt: TGTGCCAGCAGCTTGGGGTCGACCTACAATGAGCAGTTCTTC; CDR3aa: CASSLGSTYNEQFF
abundance: NA; j_gene: TRBJ2-1; len: 14; v_gene: TRBV19; d_gene: NA; CDR3nt: TGTGCCAGTAGTCAGGGGTTCTCCTACAATGAGCAGTTCTTC; CDR3aa: CASSQGFSYNEQFF
abundance: NA; j_gene: TRBJ2-7; len: 12; v_gene: TRBV10-3; d_gene: NA; CDR3nt: TGTGCCATCGGCGTGTCCTCCTACGAGCAGTACTTC; CDR3aa: CAIGVSSYEQYF
abundance: once; j_gene: TRBJ2-2; len: 16; v_gene: TRBV5-4; d_gene: TRBD2; CDR3nt: TGTGCCAGCAGCTGGGGACTAGCGGGAGGGCCCGGGGAGCTGTTTTTT; CDR3aa: CASSWGLAGGPGELFF
abundance: NA; j_gene: TRBJ2-7; len: 15; v_gene: TRBV9; d_gene: TRBD2; CDR3nt: TGTGCCAGCAGCGTAGGACTAGCGGGACTAAACGAGCAGTACTTC; CDR3aa: CASSVGLAGLNEQYF
abundance: NA; j_gene: TRBJ2-7; len: 13; v_gene: TRBV5-1; d_gene: TRBD1; CDR3nt: TGCGCCAGCAGCGAGGGACAGTACTACGAGCAGTACTTC; CDR3aa: CASSEGQYYEQYF